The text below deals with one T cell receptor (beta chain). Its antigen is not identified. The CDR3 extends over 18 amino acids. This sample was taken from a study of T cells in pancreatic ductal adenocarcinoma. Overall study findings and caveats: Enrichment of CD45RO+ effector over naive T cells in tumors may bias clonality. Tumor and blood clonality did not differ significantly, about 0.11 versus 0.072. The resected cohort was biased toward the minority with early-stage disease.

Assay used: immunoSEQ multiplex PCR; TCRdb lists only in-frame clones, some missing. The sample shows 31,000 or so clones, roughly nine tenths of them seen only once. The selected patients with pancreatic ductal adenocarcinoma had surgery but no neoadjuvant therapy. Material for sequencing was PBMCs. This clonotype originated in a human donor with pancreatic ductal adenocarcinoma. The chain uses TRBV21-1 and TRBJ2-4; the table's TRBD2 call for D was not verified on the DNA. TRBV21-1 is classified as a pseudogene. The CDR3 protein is CASPRDHQGPSTGNIQYF. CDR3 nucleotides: TGTGCCAGCCCGCGGGATCATCAGGGACCCTCCACCGGAAACATTCAGTACTTC.